Given below is one T cell receptor (beta chain) in context. The sample is drawn from a study of blood T cell repertoires in COVID-19. Study context: COVID-19 samples from acute and convalescent phases originated in the United States, Italy and Spain. Sample material is recorded as cDNA or gDNA derived from T cells, B-cell-depleted T cells, or PBMCs.

Original handling: How many nucleated cells were present was estimated from reference gene primer amplification. This table comes from immunoSEQ multiplex PCR, and its TCRdb copy is limited to in-frame clones, with some not included. V, J and clone size are taken as reported in that table, and D and trimming were inferred from the DNA itself. The sample has some 97,000 clones; over 65% are singletons. The V gene end was trimmed by 4 bases and the J gene end by 2 bases; junction bases not matched to a gene: 6. CDR1 SGHRS and CDR2 YFSETQ come from the germline V gene. CDR3 length equals 14 residues. The chain recombines TRBV5-1 with TRBJ2-7; TRBD1 matches 7 bases. The clonotype comes from a human donor in a cohort sampled during active COVID-19. Sequencing was done on a sample of peripheral blood. CDR3 residues: CASSLTGSTYEQYF. CDR3 DNA sequence: TGCGCCAGCAGCCTGACAGGGTCTACCTACGAGCAGTACTTC.